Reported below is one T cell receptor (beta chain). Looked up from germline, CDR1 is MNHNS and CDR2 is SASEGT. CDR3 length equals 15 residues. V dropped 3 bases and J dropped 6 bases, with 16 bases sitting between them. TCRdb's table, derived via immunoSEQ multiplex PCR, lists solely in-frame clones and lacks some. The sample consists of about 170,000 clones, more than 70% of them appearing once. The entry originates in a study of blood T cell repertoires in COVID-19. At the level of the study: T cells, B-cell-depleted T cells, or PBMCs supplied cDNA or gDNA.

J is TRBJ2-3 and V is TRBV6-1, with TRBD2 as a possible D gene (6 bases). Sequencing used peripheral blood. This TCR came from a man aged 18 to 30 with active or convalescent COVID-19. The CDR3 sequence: CASSETEGGADTQYF. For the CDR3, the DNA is TGTGCCAGCAGTGAGACAGAGGGAGGCGCGGATACGCAGTATTTT.